Listed below are T cell receptor beta chains from one sample, sequenced in a study of blood T cells in healthy people across ages. TCRdb reprocessed the 5' RACE reads with MiXCR, giving one entry per CDR3 protein. This table has 650,000 to 1,000,000 distinct CDR3 sequences, approximately 35% appearing once. Sequencing was carried out using blood. The receptors were sampled from a man between 18 and 29 years old in good health. The CDR3 runs from the conserved cysteine through the conserved F or W. The D gene is left open where the match is weak. Rows may omit the clone size; those that give it use once, few, many or a size class.

d_call j_call v_call clone_size cdr3_nt cdr3_aa
TRBD2 TRBJ2-1 TRBV7-2 . TGTGCCAGCAGCTTACAGGGTAGCGGGGGCTCCTACAATGAGCAGTTCTTC CASSLQGSGGSYNEQFF
. TRBJ2-2 TRBV3-1 few TGTGCCAGCAGGGACACCGGGGAGCTGTTTTTT CASRDTGELFF
. TRBJ2-7 TRBV27 . TGTGCCAGCAGTTTCTCGCCGGTGAGCTCCTACAATGAGCAGTACTTC CASSFSPVSSYNEQYF
. TRBJ1-4 TRBV15 few TGTGCCACCAGCAGAGATCGGGGGGCTCAAGAAAAACTGTTTTTT CATSRDRGAQEKLFF
. TRBJ2-5 TRBV12-3/TRBV12-4 few TGTGCCAGCGCATCCTCTACCGGACTCCAAGAGACCCAGTACTTC CASASSTGLQETQYF
TRBD1 TRBJ2-1 TRBV6-2/TRBV6-3 few TGTGCCAGCAGCTCATGGACAGGCGACTCCTACAATGAGCAGTTCTTC CASSSWTGDSYNEQFF
. TRBJ1-1 TRBV18 few TGTGCCAGCTCACCGACCGCGGGGACCATCACTGAAGCTTTCTTT CASSPTAGTITEAFF
. TRBJ1-1 TRBV2 . TGTGCCAGCAGCGAGGGAACAACCCGGGCGAACACTGAAGCTTTCTTT CASSEGTTRANTEAFF
TRBD1 TRBJ1-4 TRBV20-1 . TGCAGTGCTAGAGATAGGACAGGAGAGCCTGCAACTAATGAAAAACTGTTTTTT CSARDRTGEPATNEKLFF
. TRBJ2-5 TRBV7-2 few TGTGCCAGCAGCTTGGAGAGGTCGAAAGAGACCCAGTACTTC CASSLERSKETQYF
TRBD1 TRBJ1-2 TRBV20-1 few TGCAGTGCTAAGGGACAGCCGTGTGGCTACACCTTC CSAKGQPCGYTF
. TRBJ2-3 TRBV5-8 few TGTGCCAGCAGCTACGGGACCCACACAGATACGCAGTATTTT CASSYGTHTDTQYF
TRBD1 TRBJ2-3 TRBV9 few TGTGCCAGCAGCGTAGATGGGGACAGGCCAGATACGCAGTATTTT CASSVDGDRPDTQYF
. TRBJ1-5 TRBV4-3 few TGCGCCAGCAGCCAAGATTGGCGGGTCGGCAATCAGCCCCAGCATTTT CASSQDWRVGNQPQHF
. TRBJ2-1 TRBV20-1 . TGCAGTGCCCAAGGCGCAGAGGAACCCAATGAGCAGTTCTTC CSAQGAEEPNEQFF
. TRBJ1-1 TRBV20-1 few TGCAGTGCTAGGCTTACCCGTGAGGAGGAAGCTTTCTTT CSARLTREEEAFF
. TRBJ1-6 TRBV25-1 few TGTGCCAGCAGTGAGGGGCGTTCACCCCTCCACTTT CASSEGRSPLHF
. TRBJ1-2 TRBV4-1 few TGCGCCAGCAGCCAAGAGACAGGAAGGAATAGAGGCTACACCTTC CASSQETGRNRGYTF
TRBD1 TRBJ2-1 TRBV5-1 few TGCGCCAGCAACGAAGACAGGGGGCCCTACAATGAGCAGTTCTTC CASNEDRGPYNEQFF
TRBD1 TRBJ1-2 TRBV10-3 . TGTGCCGTCAGTGAGTCAAGGGGGCCTGACTATGGCTACACCTTC CAVSESRGPDYGYTF
. TRBJ2-7 TRBV20-1 few TGCAGTGCTAGACCCCGGACAGCCTCCTCCTACAATGAGCAGTACTTC CSARPRTASSYNEQYF
. TRBJ2-3 TRBV10-3 many TGTGCCATCAGTGAGTCTACAGGGTTTGCAGATACGCAGTATTTT CAISESTGFADTQYF
. TRBJ2-1 TRBV27 many TGTGCCAGCAGTTTGGGCAAGGGATACAATGAGCAGTTCTTC CASSLGKGYNEQFF
. TRBJ2-3 TRBV9 . TGTGCCAGCAGCGTAATCCCCCAACAGCAACGCACAGATACGCAGTATTTT CASSVIPQQQRTDTQYF
. TRBJ2-1 TRBV5-4 few TGTGCCAGCACCTTAGGGCCAGAGCAGCTCAATGAGCAGTTCTTC CASTLGPEQLNEQFF
. TRBJ1-5 TRBV7-2 . TGTGCCAGCAGCTTAGGGAGAGAACAGCCCCAGCATTTT CASSLGREQPQHF
. TRBJ2-1 TRBV29-1 many TGCAGCGCCCCGACAGGCGCTAATGAGCAGTTCTTC CSAPTGANEQFF
. TRBJ1-5 TRBV28 . TGTGCCAGCAGTTCCCACCCGAGCGGGGGAGGCAATCAGCCCCAGCATTTT CASSSHPSGGGNQPQHF
TRBD1 TRBJ1-6 TRBV4-2 . TGTGCCAGCAGCCCGAAATTCGACAGGGGACCACCCCTCCACTTT CASSPKFDRGPPLHF
TRBD1 TRBJ2-7 TRBV20-1 few TGCAGTGCTAGAGATATAGCCGGGACAGGGACCCACGAGCAGTACTTC CSARDIAGTGTHEQYF
. TRBJ2-3 TRBV7-2 . TGTGCCAGCAGGCCAGGGATGGGGGTCACGGATACGCAGTATTTT CASRPGMGVTDTQYF
TRBD1 TRBJ1-6 TRBV5-5 . TGTGCCAGCAGCTCCTGGGACAGCCCCTATAATTCACCCCTCCACTTT CASSSWDSPYNSPLHF
. TRBJ2-2 TRBV5-1 . TGCGCCAGCAGCTTAAAAGATCGGGAGCTGTTTTTT CASSLKDRELFF
. TRBJ2-1 TRBV7-6 . TGTGCCAGCAGCTCCGTGGAGTACAATGAGCAGTTCTTC CASSSVEYNEQFF
. TRBJ2-6 TRBV7-2 few TGTGCCAGCAGCTTAGTTGTCCTTTTCTCTGGGGCCAACGTCCTGACTTTC CASSLVVLFSGANVLTF
. TRBJ1-4 TRBV2 . TGTGCCAGCAGAACCGGGACGGGGAATGAAAAACTGTTTTTT CASRTGTGNEKLFF
. TRBJ2-3 TRBV2 . TGTGCCAGCAGCGCTAGCCCAACCCCAAGGGATACGCAGTATTTT CASSASPTPRDTQYF
TRBD1 TRBJ1-4 TRBV28 . TGTGCCAGCAGTCCGGAGGACAGGCTCGGGGGTGAAAAACTGTTTTTT CASSPEDRLGGEKLFF
. TRBJ2-1 TRBV13 many TGTGCCAGCAGCTTAGTGCGCTCCGACAATGAGCAGTTCTTC CASSLVRSDNEQFF
. TRBJ2-3 TRBV28 few TGTGCCAGCAGTTTAGAAACGAGGGAAGATACGCAGTATTTT CASSLETREDTQYF
. TRBJ2-1 TRBV5-1 few TGCGCCAGCAGCTTGGACAGGAATCAGTTCTTC CASSLDRNQFF
. TRBJ1-2 TRBV20-1 few TGCAGTGCTAGAGATCTGTCAGGGGCGGCTGACTATGGCTACACCTTC CSARDLSGAADYGYTF
TRBD1 TRBJ2-5 TRBV9 few TGTGCCTGCAGCGTCATGACAGGGCAGCAGGAGACCCAGTACTTC CACSVMTGQQETQYF
. TRBJ1-1 TRBV25-1 . TGTGCCAGCAGTGAATCGGGGACACCGACTCGTGAAGCTTTCTTT CASSESGTPTREAFF
TRBD2 TRBJ2-5 TRBV6-5 many TGTGCCAGCAGTTACTGGCGGGGGGTACAGACCCAGTACTTC CASSYWRGVQTQYF